This TCR beta chain was recovered during a study of CD8+CD57+ T cells in acquired aplastic anemia. Study-wide points: It was found that more than 25 CD8+ CDR3 sequences were shared between patients and controls.

An expansion of CD8+CD57+ cells by flow cytometry had been shown in patients chosen for sequencing. This CDR3 contains 13 residues. In germline, CDR1 is KGHSH, CDR2 LQKENI. V lost 2 bases and J lost 4, with 8 bases in between. TCR beta VDJ and CDR3 profiling used genomic DNA as template. TCRdb processed the reads anew with MiXCR; each CDR3 protein has one entry. The sample includes 150,000 to 200,000 distinct CDR3 sequences, about 50% of them seen just once. In regard to this clonotype: Its antigen is currently unknown.

The clonotype comes from a human donor with aplastic anemia. Material for sequencing was sorted CD4+, CD8+, or CD8+CD57+ T cells (not recorded which) from PBMCs. This chain joins TRBV18 and TRBJ2-5; D is uncertain. The CDR3 here is CASSPVGGETQYF. The CDR3 bases are TGTGCCAGCTCACCAGTAGGTGGAGAGACCCAGTACTTC.